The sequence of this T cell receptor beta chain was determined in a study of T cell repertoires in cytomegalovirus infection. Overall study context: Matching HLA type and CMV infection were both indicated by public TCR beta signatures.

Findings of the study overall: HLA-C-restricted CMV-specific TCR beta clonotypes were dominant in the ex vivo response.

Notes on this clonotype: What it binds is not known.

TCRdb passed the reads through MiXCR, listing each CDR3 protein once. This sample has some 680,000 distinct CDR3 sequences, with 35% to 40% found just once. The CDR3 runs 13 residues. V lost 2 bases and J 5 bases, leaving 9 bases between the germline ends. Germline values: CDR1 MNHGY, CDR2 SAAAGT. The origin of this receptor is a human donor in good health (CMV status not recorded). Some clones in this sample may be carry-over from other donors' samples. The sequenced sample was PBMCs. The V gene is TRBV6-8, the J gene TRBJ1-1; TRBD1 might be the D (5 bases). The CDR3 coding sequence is TGTGCCAGCAGTTACCGGGGGGAAACTGAAGCTTTCTTT. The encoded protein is CASSYRGETEAFF.